This T cell receptor (beta chain) was sequenced for a study of shared clonotypes between healthy human individuals. Study background: Researchers assigned three CD4 naive, three CD4 memory, two CD8 naive and one CD8 memory plate to each donor.

Sorted subsets were amplified in replicate PCRs using around 0.2 ug DNA, 32,000 or so T cell genomes. Libraries were prepared by immunoSEQ multiplex PCR; TCRdb keeps only in-frame clonotypes and omits some of them. The data hold roughly 810,000 clones, with 95% to 97% observed a single time. The CDR3 runs 15 residues. The germline V gene encodes CDR1 SGHTS and CDR2 YDEGEE. The V end was cut by 4 bases, the J end by 7 bases, with 17 bases between. Terminally differentiated effector memory CD45RA+ cells were left out of the naive CD8 fraction, which was CD45RO-negative and positively selected for CCR7.

V usage is TRBV5-8 and J usage is TRBJ1-4; D might be TRBD1 (6 bases). The receptor's source is a man under 40 in good health. The source material was naive CD8+ T cells sorted from blood. CDR3 coding DNA: TGTGCCAGCAGCGCATTACAGGGAGGAGGTGAAAAACTGTTTTTT. This gives the protein CASSALQGGGEKLFF.